Listed below are T cell receptor beta chains from one sample, sequenced in a study of cytomegalovirus exposure and HLA in healthy donors. The table came from immunoSEQ multiplex PCR; TCRdb's copy has only in-frame clones and leaves some out. The table has some 100,000 clones, roughly 76% seen once. The sample taken for sequencing was PBMCs. Every receptor here comes from a woman between 40 and 50 years old in good health and CMV-seropositive. Each CDR3 is given with its conserved first and last residue. D genes are given only for firm matches. A clone size is listed for some rows: how often the clone was seen (once, few, many), or a class if it is expanded.

d_gene	abundance	v_gene	j_gene	CDR3aa	CDR3nt
NA	NA	TRBV5-6	TRBJ1-6	CASSFIRSNSPLHF	TGTGCCAGCAGCTTCATCCGGTCGAATTCACCCCTCCACTTT
TRBD1	NA	TRBV4-1	TRBJ1-2	CASSQARLTGIRYGYTF	TGCGCCAGCAGCCAAGCCCGGTTGACAGGGATCAGGTATGGCTACACCTTC
NA	few	TRBV20-1	TRBJ1-1	CSAFGTPGAFF	TGCAGTGCGTTCGGGACACCCGGGGCTTTCTTT
NA	NA	TRBV30	TRBJ1-2	CAWRIINYGYTF	TGTGCCTGGAGAATCATTAACTATGGCTACACCTTC
NA	NA	TRBV4-1	TRBJ2-3	CASRQVYLGPSPGTDTQYF	TGCGCCAGCAGGCAAGTGTATTTGGGTCCCTCCCCAGGGACAGATACGCAGTATTTT
NA	NA	TRBV20-1	TRBJ2-5	CSARRGETQYF	TGCAGTGCTAGACGGGGGGAGACCCAGTACTTC
NA	NA	TRBV5-1	TRBJ2-1	CASSSTGRSYNEQFF	TGCGCCAGCAGCTCGACAGGCCGCTCCTACAATGAGCAGTTCTTC
NA	NA	TRBV18	TRBJ1-6	CASSPDRPYNSPLHF	TGTGCCAGCTCACCCGACAGGCCGTATAATTCACCCCTCCACTTT
TRBD1	NA	TRBV25-1	TRBJ1-6	CASTSYGTGNSPLHF	TGTGCCAGCACCTCGTATGGGACAGGGAATTCACCCCTCCACTTT
NA	NA	TRBV6-1	TRBJ1-4	CASILGGSGEKLFF	TGTGCCAGCATCCTTGGGGGCTCGGGGGAAAAACTGTTTTTT
TRBD2	few	TRBV7-9	TRBJ2-7	CASSPLGLAGASYEQYF	TGTGCCAGCAGCCCCTTGGGACTAGCGGGGGCTTCCTACGAGCAGTACTTC
TRBD2	NA	TRBV6-5	TRBJ2-7	CASSYVGGVSFYEQYF	TGTGCCAGCAGTTACGTTGGGGGGGTGTCCTTCTACGAGCAGTACTTC
NA	NA	TRBV5-1	TRBJ2-3	CASSLDGYLTDTQYF	TGCGCCAGCAGCTTGGACGGGTACCTCACAGATACGCAGTATTTT
TRBD1	NA	TRBV6-5	TRBJ1-4	CASSATGVVEKLFF	TGTGCCAGCAGTGCAACAGGGGTGGTTGAAAAACTGTTTTTT
TRBD1	NA	TRBV10-2	TRBJ2-5	CASGRQGPQETQYF	TGCGCCAGCGGACGACAGGGGCCGCAAGAGACCCAGTACTTC
NA	few	TRBV7-9	TRBJ2-2	CASSLETQGSGGELFF	TGTGCCAGCAGCTTAGAGACCCAGGGTAGCGGCGGGGAGCTGTTTTTT
NA	NA	TRBV9	TRBJ2-7	CASGGAISYEQYF	TGTGCCAGCGGGGGGGCGATAAGCTACGAGCAGTACTTC
TRBD2	NA	TRBV6-1	TRBJ2-5	CASSEAVIAGGRETQYF	TGTGCCAGCAGTGAAGCGGTGATAGCGGGGGGGCGAGAGACCCAGTACTTC
NA	NA	TRBV15	TRBJ2-1	CATSRVQGRNEQFF	TGTGCCACCAGCAGAGTCCAGGGCAGAAATGAGCAGTTCTTC
TRBD1	NA	TRBV5-1	TRBJ2-5	CASSVGTGETQYF	TGCGCCAGCAGCGTCGGGACAGGGGAGACCCAGTACTTC
TRBD1	NA	TRBV19	TRBJ1-2	CASSIPLGQGNYGYTF	TGTGCCAGTAGTATCCCCCTCGGACAGGGGAACTATGGCTACACCTTC
NA	few	TRBV11-3	TRBJ2-1	CASSPGANKDNEQFF	TGTGCCAGCAGCCCCGGAGCGAACAAAGACAATGAGCAGTTCTTC
NA	NA	TRBV6-1	TRBJ1-1	CASSTPGRGNTEAFF	TGTGCCAGCAGTACCCCGGGTAGGGGCAACACTGAAGCTTTCTTT
NA	NA	TRBV6-5	TRBJ1-1	CASSYSGRGPEAFF	TGTGCCAGCAGTTACTCAGGCAGGGGCCCTGAAGCTTTCTTT
TRBD1	NA	TRBV5-1	TRBJ1-5	CASSLGDREENQPQHF	TGCGCCAGCAGCTTGGGGGACAGGGAGGAGAATCAGCCCCAGCATTTT
NA	NA	TRBV5-1	TRBJ2-1	CASSQASSYNEQFF	TGCGCCAGCAGCCAGGCTAGCTCTTACAATGAGCAGTTCTTC